This is a list of T cell receptor beta chains from one sample in a study of neurological immune-mediated disorders. TCRdb re-derived calls from the 5' RACE reads in MiXCR, one entry per CDR3 protein. This table holds fewer than 60,000 distinct CDR3 sequences, approximately 10% found once. What was sequenced was PBMCs. The source of these receptors is a man between 65 and 85 years old with HTLV-1-associated myelopathy (HAM/TSP). The conserved cysteine and the conserved F or W are not part of the CDR3 here. Clone size is shown for a subset of rows, as once, few, many or a class of expanded clone.

>many|TRBV6-1
ASSDGGGSKEQF
>many|TRBV10-3
AILAGTSSDEQF
>many|TRBV6-4
ASREKGDGTQY
>many|TRBV20-1
SAPPAAGGGTDTQY
>once|TRBV24-1
ATSDYSDGGKETQY
>many|TRBV7-2
ASSFGSTGTGELF
>many|TRBV5-1
ASSFGLFTDTQY
>.|TRBV28
ASSNWGETQY
>many|TRBV4-3
ASSQRQGALDTQY
>.|TRBV20-1
SARDGTDNRPQH
>many|TRBV20-1
SARDQRERRANEQF
>many|TRBV20-1
SAKSRLADYEQY
>many|TRBV28
ASKDRGTYSNQPQH
>.|TRBV6-2/TRBV6-3
ASSYGGGRGTEAF
>many|TRBV7-8
ASSRSGRANYGYT
>many|TRBV5-8
ASSLPGSNQPQH
>medium-sized|TRBV20-1
SAREPRGAQPQH
>many|TRBV10-3
AIRRDQGGEKLF
>many|TRBV3-1
ASSPTSSYNEQF
>many|TRBV5-1
ASSSGDRHNEQF
>many|TRBV5-6
ASSLASGLSTDTQY
>many|TRBV6-5
ASSYSGRLNTEAF
>many|TRBV10-3
AISVGGSTDTQY
>many|TRBV20-1
SARVSLSGNTIY
>many|TRBV11-2
ASSVDLRGGEEQY
>many|TRBV7-6
ASSRGQGSPLH
>many|TRBV28
ASSTSSYNEQF
>many|TRBV5-1
ASSLAAHEQY
>many|TRBV2
ASSRPGQNSGNTIY
>many|TRBV7-9
ASSLVGGKSYNEQF
>many|TRBV28
AITEEGNTGELF
>many|TRBV6-6
ASSYSGLAGQEQF
>.|TRBV7-3
TSSLLTYNEQY
>many|TRBV28
ASSLGGRGETQY
>many|TRBV20-1
SASGSSGQGALRNYGYT
>.|TRBV5-5
ASSWSFGGQETQY
>many|TRBV20-1
SARDFGWAGATETQY
>many|TRBV5-1
ASSSSGRGGNEQF
>many|TRBV20-1
SAELYNEQF
>medium-sized|TRBV7-2
ASSRTGGQF
>many|TRBV5-5
ASTLTSQATETQY
>many|TRBV11-1
ASSLSQSIPYEQY
>many|TRBV6-6
ASTTGTGELF
>many|TRBV15
ATSRDLLGTTYEQY
>many|TRBV20-1
SAETGPNNYGYT
>many|TRBV20-1
SASWTSGHNEQF